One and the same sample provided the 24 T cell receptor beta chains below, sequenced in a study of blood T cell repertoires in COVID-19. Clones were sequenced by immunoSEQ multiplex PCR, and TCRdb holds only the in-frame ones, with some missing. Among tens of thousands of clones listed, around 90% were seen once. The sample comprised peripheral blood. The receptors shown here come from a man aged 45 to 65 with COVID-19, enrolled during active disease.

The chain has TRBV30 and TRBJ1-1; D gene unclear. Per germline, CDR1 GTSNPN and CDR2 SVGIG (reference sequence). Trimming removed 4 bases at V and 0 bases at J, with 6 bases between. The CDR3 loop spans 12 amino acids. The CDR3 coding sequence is TGTGCCTGGAACAGTCTGAACACTGAAGCTTTCTTT. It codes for CAWNSLNTEAFF.

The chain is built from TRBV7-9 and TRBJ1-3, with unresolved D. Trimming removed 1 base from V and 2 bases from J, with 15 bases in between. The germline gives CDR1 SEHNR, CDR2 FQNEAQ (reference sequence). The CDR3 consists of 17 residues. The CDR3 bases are TGTGCCAGCAGCTTAGTAGGAGGGTGGCTGACTGGAAACACCATATATTTT. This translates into CASSLVGGWLTGNTIYF.

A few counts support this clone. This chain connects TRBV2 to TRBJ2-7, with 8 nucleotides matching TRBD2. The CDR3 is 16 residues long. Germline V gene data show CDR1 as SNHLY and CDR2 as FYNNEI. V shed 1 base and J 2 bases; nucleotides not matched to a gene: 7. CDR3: CASSEETSATTYEQYF. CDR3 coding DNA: TGTGCCAGCAGTGAAGAGACTAGCGCAACAACCTACGAGCAGTACTTC.

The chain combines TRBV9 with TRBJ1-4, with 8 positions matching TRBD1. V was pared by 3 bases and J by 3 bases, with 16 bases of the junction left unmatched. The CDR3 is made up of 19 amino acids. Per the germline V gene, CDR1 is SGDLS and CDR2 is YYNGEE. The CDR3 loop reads CASSASDRAGDRANEKLFF. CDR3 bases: TGTGCCAGCAGCGCCTCGGACAGGGCGGGGGATAGAGCTAATGAAAAACTGTTTTTT.

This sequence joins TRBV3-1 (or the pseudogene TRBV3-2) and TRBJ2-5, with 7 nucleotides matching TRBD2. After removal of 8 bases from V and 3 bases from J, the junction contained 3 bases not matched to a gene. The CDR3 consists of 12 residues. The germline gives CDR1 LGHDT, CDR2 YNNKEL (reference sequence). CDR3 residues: CASGRVKETQYF. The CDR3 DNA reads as TGTGCCAGCGGGAGGGTTAAAGAGACCCAGTACTTC.

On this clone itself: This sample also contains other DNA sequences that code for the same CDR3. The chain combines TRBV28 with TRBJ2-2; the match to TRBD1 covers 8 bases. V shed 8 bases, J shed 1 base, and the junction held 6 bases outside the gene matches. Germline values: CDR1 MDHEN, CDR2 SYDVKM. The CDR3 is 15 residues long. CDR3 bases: TGTGCCAGCCGTACCGGACAGGGGAACACCGGGGAGCTGTTTTTT. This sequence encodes CASRTGQGNTGELFF.

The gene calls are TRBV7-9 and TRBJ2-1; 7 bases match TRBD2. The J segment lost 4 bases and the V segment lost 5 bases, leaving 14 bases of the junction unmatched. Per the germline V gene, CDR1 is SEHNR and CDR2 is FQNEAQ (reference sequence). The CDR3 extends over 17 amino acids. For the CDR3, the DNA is TGTGCCAGCAGCATCCCTACAGCGGGGATGCCTTACAATGAGCAGTTCTTC. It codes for CASSIPTAGMPYNEQFF.

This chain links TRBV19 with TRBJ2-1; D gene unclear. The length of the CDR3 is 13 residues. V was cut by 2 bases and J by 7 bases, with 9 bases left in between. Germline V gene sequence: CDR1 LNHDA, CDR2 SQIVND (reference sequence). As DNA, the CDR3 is TGTGCCAGTAGTATAAACGCAGGTAATGAGCAGTTCTTC. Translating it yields CASSINAGNEQFF.

DNA of the CDR3: TGTGCCAGCAGTTTATATGGGCCGAACACTGAAGCTTTCTTT. Amino acid sequence: CASSLYGPNTEAFF. The V and J genes are TRBV28 and TRBJ1-1; the D is unclear. The CDR3 sequence is 14 residues long. Trimming stripped 1 base from V and 1 base from J, with 7 bases between. Looked up from germline, CDR1 is MDHEN and CDR2 is SYDVKM.

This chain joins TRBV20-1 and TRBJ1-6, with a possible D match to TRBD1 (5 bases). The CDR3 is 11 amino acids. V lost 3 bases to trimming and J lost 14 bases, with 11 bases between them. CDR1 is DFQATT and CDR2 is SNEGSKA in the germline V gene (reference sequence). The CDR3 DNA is TGCAGTGCTAGCGGGCAGGGATCCCTCCACTTT. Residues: CSASGQGSLHF.

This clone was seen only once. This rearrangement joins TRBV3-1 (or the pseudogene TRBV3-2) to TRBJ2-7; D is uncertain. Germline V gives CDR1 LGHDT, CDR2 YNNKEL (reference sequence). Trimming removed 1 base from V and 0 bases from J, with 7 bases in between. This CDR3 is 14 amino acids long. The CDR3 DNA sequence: TGTGCCAGCAGCCAAGTCCCTAGCTCCTACGAGCAGTACTTC. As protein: CASSQVPSSYEQYF.

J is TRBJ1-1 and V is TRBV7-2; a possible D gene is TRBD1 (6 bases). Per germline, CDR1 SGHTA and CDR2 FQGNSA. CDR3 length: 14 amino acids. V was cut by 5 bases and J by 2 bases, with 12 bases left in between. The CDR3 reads CASSPGQYNTEAFF. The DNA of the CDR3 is TGTGCCAGCAGCCCAGGACAGTATAACACTGAAGCTTTCTTT.

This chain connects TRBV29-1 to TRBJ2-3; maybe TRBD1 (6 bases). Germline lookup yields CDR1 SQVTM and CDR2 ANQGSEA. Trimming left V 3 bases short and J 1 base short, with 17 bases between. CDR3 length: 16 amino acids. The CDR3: CSVEGWAAGGTDTQYF. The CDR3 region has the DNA TGCAGCGTTGAGGGTTGGGCAGCAGGGGGCACAGATACGCAGTATTTT.

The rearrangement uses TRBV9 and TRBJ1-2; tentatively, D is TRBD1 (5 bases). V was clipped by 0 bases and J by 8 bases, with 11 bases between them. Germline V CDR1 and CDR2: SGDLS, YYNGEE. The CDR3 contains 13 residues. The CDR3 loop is CASSVGGAGGYTF. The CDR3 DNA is TGTGCCAGCAGCGTAGGGGGCGCAGGAGGCTACACCTTC.

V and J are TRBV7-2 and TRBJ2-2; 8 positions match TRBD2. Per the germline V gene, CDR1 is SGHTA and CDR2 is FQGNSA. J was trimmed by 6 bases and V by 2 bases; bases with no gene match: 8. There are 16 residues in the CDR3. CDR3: CASSLKGVAGPGELFF. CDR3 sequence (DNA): TGTGCCAGCAGCTTAAAAGGGGTAGCGGGACCCGGGGAGCTGTTTTTT.

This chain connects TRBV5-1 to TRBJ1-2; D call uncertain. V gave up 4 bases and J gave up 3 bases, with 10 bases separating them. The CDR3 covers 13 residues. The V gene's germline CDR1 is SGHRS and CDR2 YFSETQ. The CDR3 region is CASSPDTDYGYTF. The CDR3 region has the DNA TGCGCCAGCAGCCCCGATACGGACTATGGCTACACCTTC. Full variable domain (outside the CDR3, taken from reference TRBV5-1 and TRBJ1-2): KAGVTQTPRYLIKTRGQQVTLSCSPISGHRSVSWYQQTPGQGLQFLFEYFSETQRNKGNFPGRFSGRQFSNSRSEMNVSTLELGDSALYLCASSPDTDYGYTFGSGTRLTVV.

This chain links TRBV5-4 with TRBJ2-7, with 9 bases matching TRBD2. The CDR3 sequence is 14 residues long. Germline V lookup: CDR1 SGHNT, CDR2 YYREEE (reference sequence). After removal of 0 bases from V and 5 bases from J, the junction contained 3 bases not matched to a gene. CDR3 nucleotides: TGTGCCAGCAGCTTGGGACTAGCGGCCCACGAGCAGTACTTC. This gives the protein CASSLGLAAHEQYF.

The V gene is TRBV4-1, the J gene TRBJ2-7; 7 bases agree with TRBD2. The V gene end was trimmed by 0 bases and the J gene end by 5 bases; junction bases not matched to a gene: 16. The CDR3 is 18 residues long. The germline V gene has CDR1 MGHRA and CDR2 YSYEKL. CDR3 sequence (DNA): TGCGCCAGCAGCCAAGATACGTCGGGCGCGGGAGTAAGAAACGAGCAGTACTTC. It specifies CASSQDTSGAGVRNEQYF.

The DNA for the CDR3 is TGTGCCAGCAGTCCCCAGGGACTTCCATACGAGCAGTACTTC. Its translation: CASSPQGLPYEQYF. This chain links TRBV6-5 with TRBJ2-7; a weak D match, TRBD2 (6 bases). The CDR3 spans 14 residues. Germline CDR1 reads MNHEY; CDR2 reads SVGAGI. Trimming took 5 bases from V and 4 from J, leaving 15 bases between them.

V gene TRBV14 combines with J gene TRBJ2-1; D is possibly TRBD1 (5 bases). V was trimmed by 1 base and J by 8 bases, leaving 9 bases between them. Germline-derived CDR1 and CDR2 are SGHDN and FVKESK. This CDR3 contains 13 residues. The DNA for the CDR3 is TGTGCCAGCAGCCAAGCAGGGTTTCATGAGCAGTTCTTC. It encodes CASSQAGFHEQFF.

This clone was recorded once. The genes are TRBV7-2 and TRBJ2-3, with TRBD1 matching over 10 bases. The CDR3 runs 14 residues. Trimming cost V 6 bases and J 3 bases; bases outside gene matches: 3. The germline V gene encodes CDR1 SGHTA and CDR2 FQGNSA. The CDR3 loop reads CASRGQGRTDTQYF. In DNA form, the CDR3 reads TGTGCCAGCAGGGGACAGGGGCGGACAGATACGCAGTATTTT.

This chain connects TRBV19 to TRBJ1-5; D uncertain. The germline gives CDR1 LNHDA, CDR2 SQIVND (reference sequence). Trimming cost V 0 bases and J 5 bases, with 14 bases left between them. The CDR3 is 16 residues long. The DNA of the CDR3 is TGTGCCAGTAGTATAGATCGCGGGGTCTGGGATCAGCCCCAGCATTTT. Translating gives CASSIDRGVWDQPQHF.

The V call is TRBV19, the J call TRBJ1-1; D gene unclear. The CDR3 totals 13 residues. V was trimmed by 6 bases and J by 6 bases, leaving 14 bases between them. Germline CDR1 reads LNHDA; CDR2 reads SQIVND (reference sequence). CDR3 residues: CASRSPPSAEAFF. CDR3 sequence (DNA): TGTGCCAGTAGATCCCCCCCGTCCGCTGAAGCTTTCTTT. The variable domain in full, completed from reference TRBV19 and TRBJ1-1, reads DGGITQSPKYLFRKEGQNVTLSCEQNLNHDAMYWYRQDPGQGLRLIYYSQIVNDFQKGDIAEGYSVSREKKESFPLTVTSAQKNPTAFYLCASRSPPSAEAFFGQGTRLTVV.

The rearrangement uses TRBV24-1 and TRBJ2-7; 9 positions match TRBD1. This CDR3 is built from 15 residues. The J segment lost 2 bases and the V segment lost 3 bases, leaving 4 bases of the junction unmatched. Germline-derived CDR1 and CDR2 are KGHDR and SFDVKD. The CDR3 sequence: CATSDPRQGAYEQYF. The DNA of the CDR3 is TGTGCCACCAGTGATCCGAGACAGGGGGCCTACGAGCAGTACTTC.